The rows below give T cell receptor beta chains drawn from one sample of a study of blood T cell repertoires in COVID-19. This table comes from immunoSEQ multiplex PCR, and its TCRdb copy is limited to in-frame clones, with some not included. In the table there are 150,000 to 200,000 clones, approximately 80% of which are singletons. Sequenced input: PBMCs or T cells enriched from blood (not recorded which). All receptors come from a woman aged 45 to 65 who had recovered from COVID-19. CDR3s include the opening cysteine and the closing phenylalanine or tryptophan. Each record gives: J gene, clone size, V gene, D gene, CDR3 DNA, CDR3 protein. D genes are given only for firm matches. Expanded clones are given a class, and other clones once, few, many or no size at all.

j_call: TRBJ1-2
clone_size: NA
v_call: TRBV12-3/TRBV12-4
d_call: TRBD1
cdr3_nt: TGTGCCAGCAGCACGACAGGGCCCTATGGCTACACCTTC
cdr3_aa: CASSTTGPYGYTF

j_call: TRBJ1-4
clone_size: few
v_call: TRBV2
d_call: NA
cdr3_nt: TGTGCCAGCACCGGGAGAGAAAAACTGTTTTTT
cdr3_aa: CASTGREKLFF

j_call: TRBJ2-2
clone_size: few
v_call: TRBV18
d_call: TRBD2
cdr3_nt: TGTGCCAGCTCGCAGACGCGGGAGGCCCTGAACACCGGGGAGCTGTTTTTT
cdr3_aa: CASSQTREALNTGELFF

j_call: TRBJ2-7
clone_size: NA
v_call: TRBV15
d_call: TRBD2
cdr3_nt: TGTGCCACCAGCAGTGCAGCGGGAGGCCTCTACGAGCAGTACTTC
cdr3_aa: CATSSAAGGLYEQYF

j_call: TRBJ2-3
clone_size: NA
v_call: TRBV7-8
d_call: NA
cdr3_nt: TGTGCCAGCAGCTCAGCACGGGTTTCGCAGTATTTT
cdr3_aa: CASSSARVSQYF

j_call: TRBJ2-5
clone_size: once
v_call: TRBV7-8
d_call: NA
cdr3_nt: TGTGCCAGCAGCCCGGGTCAAGAGACCCAGTACTTC
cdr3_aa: CASSPGQETQYF

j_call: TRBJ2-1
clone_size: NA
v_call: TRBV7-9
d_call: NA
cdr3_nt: TGTGCCAGCAGTTTGGAGGCCCCCCACCCAGTGCAGTTCTTC
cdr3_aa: CASSLEAPHPVQFF

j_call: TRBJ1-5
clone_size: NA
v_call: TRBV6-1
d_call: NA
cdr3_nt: TGTGCCAGCAGTGAACACGGGGGTCAGCCCCAGCATTTT
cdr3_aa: CASSEHGGQPQHF

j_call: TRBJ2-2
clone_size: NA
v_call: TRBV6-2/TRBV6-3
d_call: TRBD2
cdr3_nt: TGTGCCAGCAGTAAAAGCGGGAGTCTTACCGGGGAGCTGTTTTTT
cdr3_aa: CASSKSGSLTGELFF

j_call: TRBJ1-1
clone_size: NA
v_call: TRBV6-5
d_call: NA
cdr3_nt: TGTGCCAGCAGTTACGAGATGAACACTGAAGCTTTCTTT
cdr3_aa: CASSYEMNTEAFF

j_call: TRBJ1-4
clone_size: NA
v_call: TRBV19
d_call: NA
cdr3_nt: TGTGCCAGTAGTCTGGCAGCAACTAATGAAAAACTGTTTTTT
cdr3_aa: CASSLAATNEKLFF

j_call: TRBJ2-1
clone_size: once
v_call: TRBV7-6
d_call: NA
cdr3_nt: TGTGCCAGCAGCTCGACCGTTGGTAGCCGGGAGCAGTTCTTC
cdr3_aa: CASSSTVGSREQFF

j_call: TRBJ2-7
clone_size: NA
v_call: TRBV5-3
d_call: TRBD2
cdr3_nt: TGTGCCAGAAGCGCCAGCGGGAAGGCCGGGGAGCAGTACTTC
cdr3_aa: CARSASGKAGEQYF

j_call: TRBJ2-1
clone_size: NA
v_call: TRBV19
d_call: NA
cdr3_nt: TGTGCCAGTAGTAACGGACACCTTATCTCCTACAATGAGCAGTTCTTC
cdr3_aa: CASSNGHLISYNEQFF

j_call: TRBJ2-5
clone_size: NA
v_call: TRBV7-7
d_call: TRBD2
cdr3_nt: TGTGCCAGCAGCTCCCGGGGGGGGGAGGAAGAGACCCAGTACTTC
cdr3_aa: CASSSRGGEEETQYF

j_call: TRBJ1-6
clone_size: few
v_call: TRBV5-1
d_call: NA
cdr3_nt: TGCGCCAGCAGCTTGGGGCAGGGAAACTCACCCCTCCACTTT
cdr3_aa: CASSLGQGNSPLHF

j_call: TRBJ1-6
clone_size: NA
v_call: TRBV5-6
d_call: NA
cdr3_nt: TGTGCCAGCAGCCGGCCAAATATGGAGGTAGCACCCCTCCACTTT
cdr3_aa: CASSRPNMEVAPLHF

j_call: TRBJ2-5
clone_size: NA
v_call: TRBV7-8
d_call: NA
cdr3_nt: TGTGCCAGCAGCGGCGTCGGCCGCCAAGGGGGGACCCAGTACTTC
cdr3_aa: CASSGVGRQGGTQYF

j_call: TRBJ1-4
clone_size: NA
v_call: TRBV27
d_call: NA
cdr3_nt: TGTGCCAGCAGTTTTCAAGGGGCTAATGAAAAACTGTTTTTT
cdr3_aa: CASSFQGANEKLFF

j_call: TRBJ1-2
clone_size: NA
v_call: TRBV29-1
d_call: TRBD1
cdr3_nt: TGCAGCGTTGAAGAAGGAGGAGGGGGCTACACTTTC
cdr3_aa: CSVEEGGGGYTF

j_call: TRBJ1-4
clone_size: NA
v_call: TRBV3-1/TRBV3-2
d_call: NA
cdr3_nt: TGTGCCAGCAGCCAAGACTGGCGGGCTGAAAAACTGTTTTTT
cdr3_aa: CASSQDWRAEKLFF

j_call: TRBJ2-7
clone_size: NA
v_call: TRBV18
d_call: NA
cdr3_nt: TGTGCCAGCTCATCACCTCTGACTGGAGGATTCGAGCAGTACTTC
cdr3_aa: CASSSPLTGGFEQYF

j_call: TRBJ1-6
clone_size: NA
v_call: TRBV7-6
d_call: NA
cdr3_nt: TGTGCCAGCAGCTTAGGATCCAGCTCCTATAATTCACCCCTCCACTTT
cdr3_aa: CASSLGSSSYNSPLHF

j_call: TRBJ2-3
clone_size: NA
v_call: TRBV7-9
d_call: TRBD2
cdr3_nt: TGTGCCAGCAGCCCCGGGACTAGCGGGACAGATACGCAGTATTTT
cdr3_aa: CASSPGTSGTDTQYF

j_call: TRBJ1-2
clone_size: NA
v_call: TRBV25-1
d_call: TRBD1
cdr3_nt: TGTGCCAGCGTTCGGACAGGGGGAACCGATGGCTACACCTTC
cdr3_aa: CASVRTGGTDGYTF

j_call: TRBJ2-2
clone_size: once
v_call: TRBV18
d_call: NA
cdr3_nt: TGTGCCAGCTCACCACCTCTTGGAGACGCTGGCACCGGGGAGCTGTTTTTT
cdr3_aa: CASSPPLGDAGTGELFF

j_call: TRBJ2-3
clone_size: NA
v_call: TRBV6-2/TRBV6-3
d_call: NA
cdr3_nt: TGTGCCAGCAGTTATTTGGCCCCCACAGATACGCAGTATTTT
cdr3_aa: CASSYLAPTDTQYF

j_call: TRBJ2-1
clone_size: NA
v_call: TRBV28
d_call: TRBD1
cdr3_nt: TGTGCCAGCAGTTTGAGAGGACAGGGGGCCAATGAGCAGTTCTTC
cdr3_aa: CASSLRGQGANEQFF

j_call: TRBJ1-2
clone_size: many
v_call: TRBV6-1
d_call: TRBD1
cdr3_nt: TGTGCCAGCAACCCGATGACAGGGCATGGCTACACCTTC
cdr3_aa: CASNPMTGHGYTF

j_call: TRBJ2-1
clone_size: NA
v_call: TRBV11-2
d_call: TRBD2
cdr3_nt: TGTGCCAGCAGCCCGAGCGGGAGGCGGGTAAATGAGCAGTTCTTC
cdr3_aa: CASSPSGRRVNEQFF

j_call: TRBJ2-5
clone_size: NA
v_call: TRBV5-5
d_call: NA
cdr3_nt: TGTGCCAGCAGTCCCCAGGGTGGCGTGGAGACCCAGTACTTC
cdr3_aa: CASSPQGGVETQYF

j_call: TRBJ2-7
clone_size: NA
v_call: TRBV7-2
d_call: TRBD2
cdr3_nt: TGTGCCAGCAGCCCGCTAGCGGCCTTTCTGTACTTC
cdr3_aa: CASSPLAAFLYF

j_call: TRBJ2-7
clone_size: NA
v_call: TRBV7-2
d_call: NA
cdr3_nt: TGTGCCAGCAGCTTAGTCCTCTACGAGCAGTACTTC
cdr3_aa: CASSLVLYEQYF

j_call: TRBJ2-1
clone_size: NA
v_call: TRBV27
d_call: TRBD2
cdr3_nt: TGTGCCAGCAGTCTAACTGCGGGGACTAGCGACTACAATGAGCAGTTCTTC
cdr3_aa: CASSLTAGTSDYNEQFF

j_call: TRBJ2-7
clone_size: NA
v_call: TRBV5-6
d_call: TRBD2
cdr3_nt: TGTGCCAGCAGCTTAGCGGGGCGTCAATACGAGCAGTACTTC
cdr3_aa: CASSLAGRQYEQYF

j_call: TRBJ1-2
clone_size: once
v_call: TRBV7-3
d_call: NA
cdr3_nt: TGTGCCAGCAGCTCAGGGCCCTTTAGGGGCTACACCTTC
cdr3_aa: CASSSGPFRGYTF

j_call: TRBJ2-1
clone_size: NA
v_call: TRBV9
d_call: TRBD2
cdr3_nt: TGTGCCAGCAGCGTAGGGGCTAGCGGGAGCTACAATGAGCAGTTCTTC
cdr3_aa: CASSVGASGSYNEQFF

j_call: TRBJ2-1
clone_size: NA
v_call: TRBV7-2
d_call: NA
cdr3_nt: TGTGCCAGCAGCTTAGCCGCCACGGATGAGCAGTTCTTC
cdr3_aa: CASSLAATDEQFF

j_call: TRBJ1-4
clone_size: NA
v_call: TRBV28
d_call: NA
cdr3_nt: TGTGCCAGCAAAGACGAGGGTAAACCTAATGAAAAACTGTTTTTT
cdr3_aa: CASKDEGKPNEKLFF

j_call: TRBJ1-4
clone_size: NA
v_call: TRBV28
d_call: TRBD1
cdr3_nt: TGTGCCAGCAGTTCCCCAGGGGGTGAGGAAAAACTGTTTTTT
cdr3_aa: CASSSPGGEEKLFF

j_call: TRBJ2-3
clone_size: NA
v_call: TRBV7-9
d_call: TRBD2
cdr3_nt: TGTGCCAGCAGCCACAGCCCGGGAGGGCCGGGGGCAGATACGCAGTATTTT
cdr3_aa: CASSHSPGGPGADTQYF

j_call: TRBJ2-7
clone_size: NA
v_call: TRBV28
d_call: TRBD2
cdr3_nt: TGTGCCAGCAGTCCGACTAGCGGGAGGATGATCTACGAGCAGTACTTC
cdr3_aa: CASSPTSGRMIYEQYF

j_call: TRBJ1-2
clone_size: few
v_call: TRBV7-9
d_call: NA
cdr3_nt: TGTGCCAGCAGCTTAGCGGAAAGGGACATGAACTATGGCTACACCTTC
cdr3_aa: CASSLAERDMNYGYTF

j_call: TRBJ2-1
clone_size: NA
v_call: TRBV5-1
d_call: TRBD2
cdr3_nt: TGCGCCAGCAGCGCACTAGCGGGAGAGGGCAATGAGCAGTTCTTC
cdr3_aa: CASSALAGEGNEQFF

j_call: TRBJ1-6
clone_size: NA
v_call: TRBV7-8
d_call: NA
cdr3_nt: TGTGCCAGCAGCCCATGGACAGCAATAAATTCACCCCTCCACTTT
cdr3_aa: CASSPWTAINSPLHF

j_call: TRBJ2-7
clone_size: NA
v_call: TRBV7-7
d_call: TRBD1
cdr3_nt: TGTGCCAGCAGCCCCCGGGACAGGGTTGGGGAGCAGTACTTC
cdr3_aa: CASSPRDRVGEQYF

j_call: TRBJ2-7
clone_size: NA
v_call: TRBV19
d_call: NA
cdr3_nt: TGTGCCAGTAGTATAGTTAGCGACCTAGGGTGGGGCGAGCAGTACTTC
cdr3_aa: CASSIVSDLGWGEQYF

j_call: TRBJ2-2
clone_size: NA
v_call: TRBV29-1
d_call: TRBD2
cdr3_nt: TGCAGCGTGGGATGGAGGCTAGCGGGAGATAACGGGGAGCTGTTTTTT
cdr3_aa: CSVGWRLAGDNGELFF

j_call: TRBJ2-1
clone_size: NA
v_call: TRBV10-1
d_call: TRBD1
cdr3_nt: TGCGCCAGCAGCCTCCCGGGACAGGGGCTTCATGAGCAGTTCTTC
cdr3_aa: CASSLPGQGLHEQFF

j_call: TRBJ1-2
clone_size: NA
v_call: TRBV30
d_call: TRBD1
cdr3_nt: TGTGCCTGGAGTCCCTCCCCGGACAGGAGGAGCTATGGCTACACCTTC
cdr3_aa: CAWSPSPDRRSYGYTF

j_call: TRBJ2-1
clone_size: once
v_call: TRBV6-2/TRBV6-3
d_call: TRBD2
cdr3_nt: TGTGCCAGCAGCCTAACCAGCGGGAGGTTCAATGAGCAGTTCTTC
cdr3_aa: CASSLTSGRFNEQFF

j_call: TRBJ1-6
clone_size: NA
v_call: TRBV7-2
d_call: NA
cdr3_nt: TGTGCCAGCAGCTTTTTGCTAGCCGGGTCACCCCTCCACTTT
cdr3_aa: CASSFLLAGSPLHF

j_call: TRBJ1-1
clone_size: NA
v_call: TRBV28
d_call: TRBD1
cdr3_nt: TGTGCCAGCAGTTTGTCCGGGACAGGAGAAGCTTTCTTT
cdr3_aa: CASSLSGTGEAFF

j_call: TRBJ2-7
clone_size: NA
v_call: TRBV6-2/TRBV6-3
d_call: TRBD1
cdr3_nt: TGTGCCAGCAGTTCTTATCGGACAGGGTTAGGGTACGAGCAGTACTTC
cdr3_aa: CASSSYRTGLGYEQYF

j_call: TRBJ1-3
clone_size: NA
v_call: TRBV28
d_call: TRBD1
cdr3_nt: TGTGCCAGCAGTACCGCAATAAGACTTGGACAGGAGAGCTCTGGAAACACCATATATTTT
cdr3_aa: CASSTAIRLGQESSGNTIYF

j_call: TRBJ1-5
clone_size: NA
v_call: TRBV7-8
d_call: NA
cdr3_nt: TGTGCCAGCAGCTTTTCAGGGCTGGATCAGCCCCAGCATTTT
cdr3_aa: CASSFSGLDQPQHF

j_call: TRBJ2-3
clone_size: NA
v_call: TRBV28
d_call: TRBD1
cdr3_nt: TGTGCCAGCAGTTTAACACCGGGACAGGGGGCTTTAGATACGCAGTATTTT
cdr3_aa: CASSLTPGQGALDTQYF